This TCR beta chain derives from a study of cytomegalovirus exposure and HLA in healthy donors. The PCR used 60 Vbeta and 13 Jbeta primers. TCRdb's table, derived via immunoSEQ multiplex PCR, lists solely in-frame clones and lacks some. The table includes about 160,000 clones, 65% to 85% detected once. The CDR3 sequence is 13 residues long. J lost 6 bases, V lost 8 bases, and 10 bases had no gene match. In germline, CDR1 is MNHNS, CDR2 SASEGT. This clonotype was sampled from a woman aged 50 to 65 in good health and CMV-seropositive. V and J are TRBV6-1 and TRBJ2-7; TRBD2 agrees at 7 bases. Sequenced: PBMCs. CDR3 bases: TGTGCCAGCTGTCGAGCGGGGCCCCGCGAGCAGTACTTC. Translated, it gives CASCRAGPREQYF.